The 11 T cell receptor beta chains below all came from one sample that was sequenced in a study of vaccination and CD4 T cells after COVID-19. Treatment described: approximately 9-day PBMC culture with coronavirus spike peptide pools or control peptides (ViraFEST assay). The Oncomine TCR Beta short-read assay generated sequence data from the DNA of cultured CD4+ T cells. In TCRdb, the PCR reads were re-called with MiXCR into one record per CDR3 protein. In the table there are about 9,600 distinct CDR3 sequences, 45% of which are singletons. Antigen specificity for these receptors is unknown. The sample was CD4+ T cells from blood, cultured in vitro. Every receptor here comes from a human donor who had recovered from COVID-19.

CDR3 sequence (DNA): TGTGCCAGCAGAAGCAAACAGGGGGAAATGAACACTGAAGCTTTCTTT. Translation: CASRSKQGEMNTEAFF. The V gene is TRBV6-1, the J gene TRBJ1-1, with 8 bases identical to TRBD1. CDR3 length: 16 amino acids. CDR1 is MNHNS, CDR2 SASEGT, per germline. V lost 6 bases and J lost 0; bases outside the gene matches: 9.

This clonotype was seen a handful of times. The chain carries TRBV5-1 and TRBJ2-5; weak D call: TRBD2 (5 bases). The germline V and J ends were trimmed by 4 bases and 1 base, with 20 bases remaining between them. The CDR3 extends over 17 amino acids. The germline V gene encodes CDR1 SGHRS and CDR2 YFSETQ. The CDR3 is CASSPGGVGGRQETQYF. CDR3 nucleotides: TGCGCCAGCAGCCCTGGAGGTGTCGGTGGCCGCCAAGAGACCCAGTACTTC.

V gene TRBV6-1 combines with J gene TRBJ1-2, with D perhaps TRBD1 (5 bases). V lost 5 bases and J lost 4, with 8 bases in between. CDR3 length: 12 amino acids. Germline V lookup: CDR1 MNHNS, CDR2 SASEGT. The CDR3 here is CASSRDSYGYTF. The DNA of the CDR3 is TGTGCCAGCAGTCGAGACAGCTATGGCTACACCTTC.

This sequence joins TRBV19 and TRBJ1-6; 9 nucleotides align to TRBD1. Germline values: CDR1 LNHDA, CDR2 SQIVND (reference sequence). The CDR3 spans 16 residues. V shed 5 bases, J shed 6 bases, and the junction held 8 bases outside the gene matches. The CDR3 DNA is TGTGCCAGTAGTGCGGAGGACAGGGGTGGTAATTCACCCCTCCACTTT. Its translation: CASSAEDRGGNSPLHF.

The chain has TRBV30 and TRBJ2-3; the D is unclear. The CDR3 extends over 12 amino acids. V shed 0 bases and J shed 4 bases, with 5 bases lying between them. Germline CDR1 and CDR2: GTSNPN and SVGIG (reference sequence). The chain's CDR3 is CAWSVSADTQYF. The CDR3 nucleotides are TGTGCCTGGAGTGTCTCGGCAGATACGCAGTATTTT.

This clonotype was detected only a few times. The CDR3 region is CASSPGGPVNYGYTF. The CDR3 nucleotides are TGTGCCAGCAGTCCTGGGGGGCCGGTAAACTATGGCTACACCTTC. The chain combines TRBV6-1 with TRBJ1-2; possibly TRBD1 for D (6 bases). The CDR3 has 15 amino acids. CDR1 and CDR2 (germline): MNHNS, SASEGT. Trimming shortened V by 5 bases and J by 2 bases, and 15 bases separated the two germline ends.

The chain has TRBV20-1 and TRBJ2-5, with 9 bases fitting TRBD1. After removal of 2 bases from V and 7 bases from J, the junction contained 5 bases not matched to a gene. The germline CDR1 and CDR2 sequences are DFQATT and SNEGSKA (reference sequence). This CDR3 is built from 13 residues. CDR3 coding DNA: TGCAGTGCTAGAACAGGGGGCGCGAGGACCCAGTACTTC. Its translation: CSARTGGARTQYF.

This clonotype has a handful of counts. The V gene is TRBV20-1, the J gene TRBJ1-1; 8 nucleotides match TRBD1. This CDR3 spans 14 amino acids. Germline lookup yields CDR1 DFQATT and CDR2 SNEGSKA (reference sequence). J gave up 5 bases and V 5 bases, and 10 bases lay outside the gene matches. CDR3 in amino acids: CSAADRGLLTEAFF. In DNA, the CDR3 is TGCAGTGCTGCCGACAGGGGTCTATTAACTGAAGCTTTCTTT.

The V call is TRBV7-8, the J call TRBJ1-2, with a weak D call TRBD1 (6 bases). The CDR3 length is 14 residues. Trimming cost V 0 bases and J 2 bases, with 7 bases left between them. Germline CDR1 is SGHVS and CDR2 is FQNEAQ. For the CDR3, the DNA is TGTGCCAGCAGCTTAGCTGGACAGAACTATGGCTACACCTTC. Residues: CASSLAGQNYGYTF. Together with reference TRBV7-8 and TRBJ1-2, the CDR3 gives the full variable domain: GAGVSQSPRYKVAKRGQDVALRCDPISGHVSLFWYQQALGQGPEFLTYFQNEAQLDKSGLPSDRFFAERPEGSVSTLKIQRTQQEDSAVYLCASSLAGQNYGYTFGSGTRLTVV.

The chain employs TRBV5-1 and TRBJ1-2; D remains unclear. The germline V and J ends were trimmed by 0 bases and 2 bases, with 11 bases remaining between them. The CDR3 length is 15 residues. Looked up from germline, CDR1 is SGHRS and CDR2 is YFSETQ. CDR3 protein: CASSLDGMLNYGYTF. CDR3 sequence (DNA): TGCGCCAGCAGCTTGGATGGTATGCTGAACTATGGCTACACCTTC.

This chain uses TRBV6-1 with TRBJ1-3; no definite D call. Germline-derived CDR1 and CDR2 are MNHNS and SASEGT. Trimming stripped 6 bases from V and 2 bases from J, with 11 bases between. There are 14 residues in the CDR3. The CDR3: CASSPPGTGNTIYF. The CDR3 DNA follows: TGTGCCAGCAGCCCTCCGGGGACTGGAAACACCATATATTTT.